The clone carrying this T cell receptor beta chain was picked up one time. The healthy adult donors were HIV-negative and reported no recent acute infections or vaccinations. This entry belongs to a study of shared clonotypes between healthy human individuals. TCRdb keeps only in-frame clones here, not all; method: immunoSEQ multiplex PCR. The data contain over 2 million clones, around 95% of them singletons. Germline V gene sequence: CDR1 GTSNPN, CDR2 SVGIG (reference sequence). V lost 0 bases to trimming and J lost 2 bases, with 25 bases between them. This CDR3 spans 19 amino acids. The gene calls are TRBV30 and TRBJ1-1, with D perhaps TRBD1 (5 bases). The material sequenced was naive CD4+ T cells sorted from blood. Subset indicated: CD45RA+ positively selected. The clonotype originates from a man in his late teens or twenties in good health. CDR3 sequence reads: CAWSVTGGPQGGANTEAFF. Written as DNA, the CDR3 is TGTGCCTGGAGTGTAACCGGGGGTCCCCAAGGAGGGGCTAACACTGAAGCTTTCTTT.